Listed below are T cell receptor beta chains from one sample, sequenced in a study of a mutant IDH1 vaccine in newly diagnosed glioma. TCRdb keeps only in-frame clones here, not all; method: immunoSEQ multiplex PCR. This sample has approximately 57,000 clones; roughly 81% occur once, and the top ten carry about 8.1%. No antigen is known for these receptors. This sample comprised PBMCs, obtained from a glioma patient whose treatment included an IDH1 peptide vaccine. The receptors stem from a woman in her forties with glioma. Some clones in this sample may be carry-over from other donors' samples. Each CDR3 is given with its conserved first and last residue. The order of the fields is D gene, J gene, clone size, V gene, CDR3 protein, CDR3 DNA. D genes are given only for firm matches. Size is stated for part of the rows, as once, few or many counts, or as a class when the clone is expanded.

. | TRBJ2-7 | . | TRBV7-9 | CASSLVGSASYEQYF | TGTGCCAGCAGCTTAGTCGGGTCGGCCTCCTACGAGCAGTACTTC
. | TRBJ1-3 | . | TRBV5-6 | CASSGKGGRFGNTIYF | TGTGCCAGCAGCGGGAAAGGGGGGCGCTTTGGAAACACCATATATTTT
. | TRBJ2-5 | once | TRBV27 | CASSLIGFGETQYF | TGTGCCAGCAGTTTAATAGGGTTCGGGGAGACCCAGTACTTC
. | TRBJ2-7 | . | TRBV6-5 | CASSYRPRGAPYEQYF | TGTGCCAGCAGTTACCGACCAAGGGGCGCGCCCTACGAGCAGTACTTC
. | TRBJ1-1 | few | TRBV27 | CASSLAGPENTEAFF | TGTGCCAGCAGTTTAGCGGGACCTGAGAACACTGAAGCTTTCTTT
TRBD2 | TRBJ2-1 | once | TRBV6-6 | CASSSSGGFGNEQFF | TGTGCCAGCAGTTCTAGCGGGGGGTTTGGGAATGAGCAGTTCTTC
TRBD1 | TRBJ1-3 | . | TRBV7-6 | CASSPDRAGNTIYF | TGTGCCAGCAGCCCCGACAGGGCTGGAAACACCATATATTTT
. | TRBJ2-1 | . | TRBV2 | CASSPPSSGPSQFF | TGTGCCAGCAGTCCTCCATCCTCTGGGCCATCGCAGTTCTTC
. | TRBJ1-1 | few | TRBV29-1 | CSSRGGPGTEAFF | TGCAGCTCCCGGGGGGGGCCTGGCACTGAAGCTTTCTTT
. | TRBJ2-7 | few | TRBV7-2 | CASSLVTGYEQYF | TGTGCCAGCAGCTTAGTAACAGGCTACGAGCAGTACTTC
. | TRBJ1-1 | . | TRBV5-1 | CASSLGARTEAFF | TGCGCCAGCAGCCTAGGGGCGAGGACTGAAGCTTTCTTT
TRBD1 | TRBJ1-4 | . | TRBV5-1 | CASSENTGGGEKLFF | TGCGCCAGCAGCGAGAATACAGGGGGAGGTGAAAAACTGTTTTTT
. | TRBJ1-3 | . | TRBV5-1 | CASSPGVGARGNTIYF | TGCGCCAGCAGCCCCGGGGTGGGGGCACGAGGAAACACCATATATTTT
. | TRBJ1-1 | . | TRBV30 | CAWSRTENTEAFF | TGTGCCTGGTCCCGGACAGAGAACACTGAAGCTTTCTTT
. | TRBJ2-5 | . | TRBV23-1 | CASISTDGETQYF | TGCGCCAGCATCTCCACTGATGGGGAGACCCAGTACTTC
. | TRBJ2-6 | . | TRBV23-1 | CASSQSMGGLRSGANVLTF | TGCGCCAGCAGTCAATCGATGGGGGGCCTACGCTCTGGGGCCAACGTCCTGACTTTC
TRBD2 | TRBJ2-1 | . | TRBV4-3 | CASSRLGAGGYNEQFF | TGCGCCAGCAGCCGCCTAGGAGCGGGGGGATACAATGAGCAGTTCTTC
TRBD2 | TRBJ2-3 | few | TRBV5-4 | CASSFSGGLAGDTQYF | TGTGCCAGCAGCTTTAGTGGGGGACTAGCGGGAGATACGCAGTATTTT
TRBD1 | TRBJ1-2 | . | TRBV30 | CAYEAQGSPFYGYTF | TGTGCCTACGAGGCACAGGGGTCCCCCTTCTATGGCTACACCTTC
TRBD1 | TRBJ1-6 | . | TRBV6-6 | CASSSGGQGYSPLHF | TGTGCCAGCAGCTCGGGGGGACAGGGTTATTCACCCCTCCACTTT
. | TRBJ2-5 | . | TRBV7-9 | CASSGGETQYF | TGTGCCAGCAGCGGCGGAGAGACCCAGTACTTC
TRBD2 | TRBJ2-5 | . | TRBV6-1 | CASSPWTSGEETQYF | TGTGCCAGCAGTCCCTGGACTAGCGGGGAAGAGACCCAGTACTTC
TRBD1 | TRBJ1-5 | . | TRBV19 | CASSSVGQGGNQPQHF | TGTGCCAGTAGTAGCGTGGGACAGGGTGGCAATCAGCCCCAGCATTTT
TRBD1 | TRBJ1-4 | . | TRBV30 | CAWSRDRNEKLFF | TGTGCCTGGAGCCGGGACAGGAATGAAAAACTGTTTTTT
. | TRBJ2-7 | . | TRBV7-9 | CASNPWGEGYEQYF | TGTGCCAGCAATCCGTGGGGCGAGGGTTACGAGCAGTACTTC
. | TRBJ1-3 | . | TRBV9 | CASSVKDRGNTIYF | TGTGCCAGCAGCGTAAAGGACAGAGGAAACACCATATATTTT
. | TRBJ1-3 | . | TRBV29-1 | CSVVAEPNTIYF | TGCAGCGTTGTGGCAGAACCCAACACCATATATTTT
. | TRBJ2-7 | . | TRBV7-6 | CASSFKRDEQYF | TGTGCCAGCAGCTTTAAAAGGGACGAGCAGTACTTC
TRBD1 | TRBJ2-2 | . | TRBV27 | CASSLLGQRTGELFF | TGTGCCAGCAGTTTATTGGGACAGCGCACCGGGGAGCTGTTTTTT